This T cell receptor beta chain comes out of a study of T cell repertoires in cytomegalovirus infection. Background on the study: Both recently identified HLA-C-restricted and well-studied HLA-B-restricted CMV epitopes were used in the study. Indications of both CMV infection and matching HLA type were provided by public TCR beta signatures.

TCRdb re-called the reads through MiXCR, storing one row per CDR3 protein. The profile shows 80,000 or so distinct CDR3 sequences, about 24% of them singletons. In regard to this clonotype: Its antigen is undetermined.

Overall study results and limits: Identification of carriers of CMV plus the relevant HLA was performed using cumulative public TCR beta family frequency.

The sequence was collected from a human donor in good health (CMV status not recorded). Some clones in this sample may be carry-over from other donors' samples. The sequenced sample was CD8+ T cells from cultured PBMCs, obtained from culture after CMV antigen stimulation.

CDR3 in DNA: TGTGCCAGCAGCTTAGGAACGGGACAGGGGGCGATCGGCTACACCTTC. Translating gives CASSLGTGQGAIGYTF. V is TRBV7-9 and J is TRBJ1-2, with 12 bases identical to TRBD1. The V gene end was trimmed by 1 base and the J gene end by 8 bases; junction bases not matched to a gene: 8. In germline, CDR1 is SEHNR, CDR2 FQNEAQ (reference sequence). The CDR3 runs 16 residues.